This T cell receptor (beta chain) came from a study of blood T cells in healthy people across ages. Overall study context: For every two T cells, template switching captured about one barcoded beta molecule.

Primed by a sample-barcoded 5' primer and a J-beta primer mix, a second PCR proceeded for about 7 to 11 cycles. TCRdb re-analysed the 5' RACE reads in MiXCR, keeping a single row per CDR3 protein. The sample has 760,000 or so distinct CDR3 sequences, approximately 25% seen once. About this clonotype itself: Its matching antigen is unknown. A clone one base away is much larger, so this may be a read error.

Study outcomes and limitations: PBMCs that were unsorted prevented a conclusive naive versus antigen-experienced comparison. There was no known CMV status for donors, so expanded clonotype changes were possibly confounded.

CDR3 size: 14 residues. Germline CDR1 is SGHDT and CDR2 is YYEEEE. Trimming cost V 5 bases and J 4 bases; bases outside gene matches: 4. These same records also appear under a second study, on T cells of mothers and their children. That paper notes: A slight, non-significant increase in overlap was found for related mother-child pairs relative to unrelated pairs.

Sequenced material: blood. V is TRBV5-6 and J is TRBJ2-2; 8 bases are a match to TRBD2. This TCR was sampled from a boy aged 5-17 years in good health. The CDR3 is CASRIAGCTGELFF. The CDR3 DNA reads TGTGCCAGCAGGATAGCGGGGTGCACCGGGGAGCTGTTTTTT. Filled out from reference TRBV5-6 and TRBJ2-2, the complete variable domain reads DAGVTQSPTHLIKTRGQQVTLRCSPKSGHDTVSWYQQALGQGPQFIFQYYEEEERQRGNFPDRFSGHQFPNYSSELNVNALLLGDSALYLCASRIAGCTGELFFGEGSRLTVL.